This paragraph reports one T cell receptor (beta chain). As yet, its antigen is unknown. This specimen belongs to a study of OX40 agonist ivuxolimab in advanced cancers. Study details: Three partial responders included one hepatocellular carcinoma patient and two cutaneous melanoma patients. Study findings and constraints: The 0.1-3.0 mg/kg partial responders had among the lowest clonal expansion.

Germline V gene data show CDR1 as LNHDA and CDR2 as SQIVND (reference sequence). There are 16 residues in the CDR3. With 6 bases removed from V and 0 bases from J, the gap between germline ends came to 15 bases. Clones were read by immunoSEQ multiplex PCR, and TCRdb kept only the in-frame ones, dropping some. Of roughly 70,000 clones detected, 75% to 90% appear once; the ten largest clones hold about 0.53%. This sample comprised CD4+ or CD8+ T cells sorted from blood, obtained in a trial of the OX40 agonist ivuxolimab. The TCR was taken from an adult with an advanced solid tumor such as melanoma, head and neck, liver or kidney cancer. The rearrangement links TRBV19 to TRBJ1-3; D is perhaps TRBD1 (5 bases). The CDR3 region is CASSAPGPLSGNTIYF. In nucleotides, the CDR3 is TGTGCCAGTAGCGCACCAGGGCCACTCTCTGGAAACACCATATATTTT.